A single sample is the source of the 9 T cell receptor beta chains below, sequenced in a study of immune heterogeneity within non-small cell lung tumors. Bulk tumor genomic DNA served as template, at about 600 ng per sample. Multiple biopsies spaced far apart were taken from each primary tumor during surgery. Their non-small cell lung cancer was newly diagnosed and untreated, and the patients underwent curative surgery. TCR beta CDR3 amplification used multiplex PCR with 32 V and 13 J primers. One entry per CDR3 protein, called by TCRdb with MiXCR from the multiplex PCR reads. The data hold over 12,000 distinct CDR3 sequences, with around 27% observed a single time. The specimen was lung tumor tissue. Every receptor here comes from a man aged 35 to 55 with non-small cell lung cancer.

A few counts support this clonotype. The chain uses TRBV11-2 and TRBJ2-3; D tentatively reads TRBD1 or TRBD2 (5 bases each). V lost 5 bases and J 0 bases, leaving 15 bases between the germline ends. The CDR3 is 16 residues long. Germline CDR1 and CDR2: SGHAT and FQNNGV. The CDR3 loop reads CASSVRDGTSTDTQYF. The CDR3 nucleotides are TGTGCCAGCAGCGTACGGGACGGAACTAGCACAGATACGCAGTATTTT.

This clonotype was counted at least ten times. The rearrangement links TRBV11-3 to TRBJ2-1; D remains unclear. The CDR3 has 13 residues. Trimming left V 5 bases short and J 15 bases short, with 20 bases between. Germline V lookup: CDR1 SGHNT, CDR2 YENEEA. The CDR3: CASSRTTNSGPFF. The CDR3 DNA is TGTGCCAGCAGCCGAACGACAAATTCCGGGCCGTTCTTC.

This clonotype was detected many times. This chain joins TRBV19 and TRBJ2-5, with 9 bases identical to TRBD1. The CDR3 has 14 amino acids. Germline V gene sequence: CDR1 LNHDA, CDR2 SQIVND (reference sequence). Losses at the gene ends were 4 bases for V and 6 bases for J; bases not matched to a gene: 6. CDR3 DNA sequence: TGTGCCAGTAGTACAACAGGGGGCGCACAGACCCAGTACTTC. Translated, it gives CASSTTGGAQTQYF.

This clonotype was counted ten times or more. The V gene is TRBV4-1, the J gene TRBJ2-7, with D perhaps matching TRBD1 (5 bases). Germline V gene sequence: CDR1 MGHRA, CDR2 YSYEKL. The CDR3 runs 15 residues. V was clipped by 0 bases and J by 0 bases, with 9 bases between them. In DNA form, the CDR3 reads TGCGCCAGCAGCCAAGAGACAGCGAGCTCCTACGAGCAGTACTTC. Translated: CASSQETASSYEQYF.

This clonotype was observed a handful of times. The chain links TRBV7-9 to TRBJ2-1, with D unclear. The CDR3 loop spans 15 amino acids. Between the trimmed V and J ends, which lost 1 base and 7 bases, there was a span of 14 bases. The germline CDR1 and CDR2 sequences are SEHNR and FQNEAQ (reference sequence). The CDR3 region has the DNA TGTGCCAGCAGCTTAGGGGGAAGTCTAATGAATGAGCAGTTCTTC. Translation gives CASSLGGSLMNEQFF.

The sample holds one count of this clonotype. V is TRBV10-3 and J is TRBJ1-1, with a weak D call TRBD1 (5 bases). The CDR3 sequence is 16 residues long. Germline V CDR1 and CDR2: ENHRY, SYGVKD. V dropped 4 bases and J dropped 0 bases, with 15 bases sitting between them. The CDR3 bases are TGTGCCATCAGTGGCCTCGGAGGGGCAGTGAACACTGAAGCTTTCTTT. Amino acids: CAISGLGGAVNTEAFF.

By share, this clonotype counts as medium-sized. The rearrangement uses TRBV12-3 or TRBV12-4 and TRBJ2-1; 12 nucleotides line up with TRBD2. This CDR3 has 16 amino acids. The J segment lost 9 bases and the V segment lost 1 base, leaving 7 bases of the junction unmatched. The CDR3 loop is CASSLVRTSGTFEQFF. The CDR3, as DNA: TGTGCCAGCAGTTTAGTTAGGACTAGCGGGACCTTTGAGCAGTTCTTC.

This clonotype ranks as medium-sized. This chain joins TRBV9 and TRBJ1-2; D is uncertain. Germline values: CDR1 SGDLS, CDR2 YYNGEE. V lost 0 bases and J lost 3, with 6 bases in between. The CDR3 consists of 13 residues. CDR3 sequence reads: CASSVDPDYGYTF. The CDR3 DNA sequence: TGTGCCAGCAGCGTAGACCCCGACTATGGCTACACCTTC. Based on the CDR3 plus reference TRBV9 and TRBJ1-2, the full variable domain is DSGVTQTPKHLITATGQRVTLRCSPRSGDLSVYWYQQSLDQGLQFLIQYYNGEERAKGNILERFSAQQFPDLHSELNLSSLELGDSALYFCASSVDPDYGYTFGSGTRLTVV.

This chain uses TRBV6-2 or TRBV6-3 with TRBJ1-6; 8 bases are shared with TRBD1. J gave up 8 bases and V 2 bases, and 5 bases lay outside the gene matches. The germline CDR1 and CDR2 sequences are MNHEY and SVGEGT. The CDR3 runs to 15 residues. The CDR3 nucleotides read TGTGCCAGCAGTTACACGACAGGGGAGGATTCACCCCTCCACTTT. The encoded protein is CASSYTTGEDSPLHF.